This T cell receptor (beta chain) came from a study of molecular identifiers for immune sequencing clone quantification. Preparation of naive CD8 libraries involved roughly 18,000 to 1,100,000 sorted cells and 10%, 30% or 50% RNA. Using its own MiXCR run on the PCR reads, TCRdb lists one record per CDR3 protein. The profile shows 490,000 or so distinct CDR3 sequences, around 25% of them singletons. The CDR3 spans 13 residues. V shed 5 bases and J shed 4 bases, with 12 bases lying between them. This rearrangement joins TRBV12-3 or TRBV12-4 to TRBJ2-7, with D uncertain. The specimen sequenced was naive CD8+ T cells from blood, with Jurkat cell RNA spiked in. Subset meaning: FACS-sorted CD8+CD4-CCR7+CD45RA+ naive T cells. The origin of this receptor is a human donor in good health. Some libraries in this study had Jurkat cell RNA spiked in. The CDR3 DNA reads as TGTGCCAGCAGTCCCCTCAATGGGTACGAGCAGTACTTC. Protein sequence: CASSPLNGYEQYF.